These 14 T cell receptor beta chains share one sample of origin, sequenced in a study of blood T cell repertoires in COVID-19. Clones were read by immunoSEQ multiplex PCR, and TCRdb kept only the in-frame ones, dropping some. The profile shows a few hundred thousand clones, 88% of them singletons. The sequencing input was PBMCs or T cells enriched from blood (not recorded which). These receptors were collected from a woman in her 30s who had recovered from COVID-19.

V usage is TRBV6-5 and J usage is TRBJ2-5; possible D gene TRBD2, 7 bases. The CDR3 runs to 15 residues. CDR1 is MNHEY and CDR2 is SVGAGI in the germline V gene. Trimming took 4 bases from V and 4 from J, leaving 16 bases between them. The CDR3 coding sequence is TGTGCCAGCAGTTTAACAGGGCGGGGGAGAGAGACCCAGTACTTC. It specifies CASSLTGRGRETQYF.

V and J are TRBV7-2 and TRBJ1-1; D not resolved. In germline, CDR1 is SGHTA, CDR2 FQGNSA. Trimming took off 1 base at V and 4 bases at J, with 7 bases between the two ends. The CDR3 is 13 amino acids. The CDR3 coding sequence is TGTGCCAGCAGCTTAGTAATGGCCACTGAAGCTTTCTTT. Its protein product is CASSLVMATEAFF.

As DNA, the CDR3 is TGTGCCAGCAGTTACACCCGTCCCAGGGACAGAGATACGCAGTATTTT. Translated, it gives CASSYTRPRDRDTQYF. The genes are TRBV6-5 and TRBJ2-3; TRBD1 aligns across 7 bases. Germline V gene sequence: CDR1 MNHEY, CDR2 SVGAGI. The CDR3 runs 16 residues. The junction had 10 bases not matched to a gene; V was cut back by 2 bases and J by 5 bases.

The chain has TRBV2 and TRBJ2-1, with a tentative D call TRBD1 (5 bases). The germline gives CDR1 SNHLY, CDR2 FYNNEI. Trimming cost V 8 bases and J 4 bases, with 15 bases left between them. The CDR3 is 14 amino acids. This CDR3 reads CASRPGITYNEQFF. For the CDR3, the DNA is TGTGCCAGCCGGCCAGGGATAACGTACAATGAGCAGTTCTTC.

The chain recombines TRBV5-4 with TRBJ2-3; 12 positions match TRBD2. The CDR3 contains 16 residues. Germline lookup yields CDR1 SGHNT and CDR2 YYREEE (reference sequence). The V gene end was trimmed by 4 bases and the J gene end by 2 bases; junction bases not matched to a gene: 5. Here the CDR3 reads CASSAGLAGTTDTQYF. CDR3 DNA: TGTGCCAGCAGCGCCGGACTAGCGGGAACCACAGATACGCAGTATTTT.

The chain carries TRBV27 and TRBJ2-7; TRBD2 matches at 9 bases. CDR3 size: 20 residues. V was clipped by 3 bases and J by 0 bases; unmatched bases: 18. Germline V gives CDR1 MNHEY, CDR2 SMNVEV (reference sequence). The CDR3 loop is CASSFLTGSLAGLSSYEQYF. CDR3 DNA sequence: TGTGCCAGCAGTTTTTTAACCGGTTCACTAGCGGGCCTCAGCTCCTACGAGCAGTACTTC.

The chain's CDR3 is CVRSLRQSTGENYGYTF. DNA for the CDR3: TGTGTCAGAAGCTTAAGGCAATCTACAGGAGAGAACTATGGCTACACCTTC. V usage is TRBV7-5 and J usage is TRBJ1-2; whether TRBD1, the table's D call, matches the DNA was not checked. TRBV7-5 is termed a pseudogene. CDR3 length: 17 amino acids.

The V call is TRBV24-1, the J call TRBJ2-3; D gene unclear. The CDR3 covers 16 residues. The V end was cut by 6 bases, the J end by 0 bases, with 15 bases between. The germline V gene has CDR1 KGHDR and CDR2 SFDVKD. CDR3 loop: CATSSRLSASTDTQYF. CDR3 sequence (DNA): TGTGCCACCAGTTCCCGACTGTCTGCTAGCACAGATACGCAGTATTTT.

This rearrangement joins TRBV19 to TRBJ1-6; D perhaps matches TRBD1 (5 bases). The CDR3 is 14 residues long. In germline, CDR1 is LNHDA, CDR2 SQIVND (reference sequence). V was pared by 10 bases and J by 10 bases, with 20 bases between. The CDR3 nucleotides are TGTGCCACCCAATCCCGGGGGGTTGGATCACCCCTCCACTTT. It codes for CATQSRGVGSPLHF.

The genes are TRBV2 and TRBJ1-4; a weak D match, TRBD1 (5 bases). V dropped 8 bases and J dropped 0 bases, with 13 bases sitting between them. The CDR3 length is 15 residues. The germline CDR1 and CDR2 sequences are SNHLY and FYNNEI. The CDR3 nucleotides are TGTGCCAGCGTTAGGGGCAGCTCAACTAATGAAAAACTGTTTTTT. Translated: CASVRGSSTNEKLFF. Together with reference TRBV2 and TRBJ1-4, the CDR3 gives the full variable domain: EPEVTQTPSHQVTQMGQEVILRCVPISNHLYFYWYRQILGQKVEFLVSFYNNEISEKSEIFDDQFSVERPDGSNFTLKIRSTKLEDSAMYFCASVRGSSTNEKLFFGSGTQLSVL.

V usage is TRBV24-1 and J usage is TRBJ1-3, with D tentatively TRBD1 (6 bases). Trimming removed 1 base from V and 4 bases from J, with 13 bases in between. CDR1 is KGHDR and CDR2 is SFDVKD in the germline V gene. This CDR3 contains 16 residues. The CDR3 nucleotides read TGTGCCACCAGTGATTTCCGGGGGGCGGGCGGAAACACCATATATTTT. The encoded protein is CATSDFRGAGGNTIYF.

The chain links TRBV30 to TRBJ2-7; a possible D gene is TRBD1 (7 bases). V was clipped by 3 bases and J by 1 base, with 13 bases between them. Germline V gene lookup returns CDR1 GTSNPN and CDR2 SVGIG (reference sequence). The CDR3 has 14 residues. CDR3: CAWSVSGGSYEQYF. The CDR3 DNA follows: TGTGCCTGGAGCGTATCAGGGGGGTCCTACGAGCAGTACTTC. The variable domain in full, completed from reference TRBV30 and TRBJ2-7, reads SQTIHQWPATLVQPVGSPLSLECTVEGTSNPNLYWYRQAAGRGLQLLFYSVGIGQISSEVPQNLSASRPQDRQFILSSKKLLLSDSGFYLCAWSVSGGSYEQYFGPGTRLTVT.

This rearrangement joins TRBV7-9 to TRBJ1-4; 9 bases align to TRBD1. The CDR3 is made up of 15 amino acids. Trimming removed 3 bases from V and 6 bases from J; junction bases left unmatched: 5. The germline V gene encodes CDR1 SEHNR and CDR2 FQNEAQ (reference sequence). Here the CDR3 DNA reads TGTGCCAGCAGCTTCCATCGGGACAGGGATGAAAAACTGTTTTTT. It codes for CASSFHRDRDEKLFF.

Written as DNA, the CDR3 is TGTGCCAGCAGTGAGGGCTCGTCTGGCAGGGGCCACGAGCAGTACTTC. This codes for CASSEGSSGRGHEQYF. V and J are TRBV2 and TRBJ2-7; D perhaps matches TRBD1 (6 bases). The V end lost 3 bases, the J end lost 5 bases, and 20 bases lay between the germline ends. Germline CDR1 and CDR2: SNHLY and FYNNEI. The CDR3 is 16 amino acids.